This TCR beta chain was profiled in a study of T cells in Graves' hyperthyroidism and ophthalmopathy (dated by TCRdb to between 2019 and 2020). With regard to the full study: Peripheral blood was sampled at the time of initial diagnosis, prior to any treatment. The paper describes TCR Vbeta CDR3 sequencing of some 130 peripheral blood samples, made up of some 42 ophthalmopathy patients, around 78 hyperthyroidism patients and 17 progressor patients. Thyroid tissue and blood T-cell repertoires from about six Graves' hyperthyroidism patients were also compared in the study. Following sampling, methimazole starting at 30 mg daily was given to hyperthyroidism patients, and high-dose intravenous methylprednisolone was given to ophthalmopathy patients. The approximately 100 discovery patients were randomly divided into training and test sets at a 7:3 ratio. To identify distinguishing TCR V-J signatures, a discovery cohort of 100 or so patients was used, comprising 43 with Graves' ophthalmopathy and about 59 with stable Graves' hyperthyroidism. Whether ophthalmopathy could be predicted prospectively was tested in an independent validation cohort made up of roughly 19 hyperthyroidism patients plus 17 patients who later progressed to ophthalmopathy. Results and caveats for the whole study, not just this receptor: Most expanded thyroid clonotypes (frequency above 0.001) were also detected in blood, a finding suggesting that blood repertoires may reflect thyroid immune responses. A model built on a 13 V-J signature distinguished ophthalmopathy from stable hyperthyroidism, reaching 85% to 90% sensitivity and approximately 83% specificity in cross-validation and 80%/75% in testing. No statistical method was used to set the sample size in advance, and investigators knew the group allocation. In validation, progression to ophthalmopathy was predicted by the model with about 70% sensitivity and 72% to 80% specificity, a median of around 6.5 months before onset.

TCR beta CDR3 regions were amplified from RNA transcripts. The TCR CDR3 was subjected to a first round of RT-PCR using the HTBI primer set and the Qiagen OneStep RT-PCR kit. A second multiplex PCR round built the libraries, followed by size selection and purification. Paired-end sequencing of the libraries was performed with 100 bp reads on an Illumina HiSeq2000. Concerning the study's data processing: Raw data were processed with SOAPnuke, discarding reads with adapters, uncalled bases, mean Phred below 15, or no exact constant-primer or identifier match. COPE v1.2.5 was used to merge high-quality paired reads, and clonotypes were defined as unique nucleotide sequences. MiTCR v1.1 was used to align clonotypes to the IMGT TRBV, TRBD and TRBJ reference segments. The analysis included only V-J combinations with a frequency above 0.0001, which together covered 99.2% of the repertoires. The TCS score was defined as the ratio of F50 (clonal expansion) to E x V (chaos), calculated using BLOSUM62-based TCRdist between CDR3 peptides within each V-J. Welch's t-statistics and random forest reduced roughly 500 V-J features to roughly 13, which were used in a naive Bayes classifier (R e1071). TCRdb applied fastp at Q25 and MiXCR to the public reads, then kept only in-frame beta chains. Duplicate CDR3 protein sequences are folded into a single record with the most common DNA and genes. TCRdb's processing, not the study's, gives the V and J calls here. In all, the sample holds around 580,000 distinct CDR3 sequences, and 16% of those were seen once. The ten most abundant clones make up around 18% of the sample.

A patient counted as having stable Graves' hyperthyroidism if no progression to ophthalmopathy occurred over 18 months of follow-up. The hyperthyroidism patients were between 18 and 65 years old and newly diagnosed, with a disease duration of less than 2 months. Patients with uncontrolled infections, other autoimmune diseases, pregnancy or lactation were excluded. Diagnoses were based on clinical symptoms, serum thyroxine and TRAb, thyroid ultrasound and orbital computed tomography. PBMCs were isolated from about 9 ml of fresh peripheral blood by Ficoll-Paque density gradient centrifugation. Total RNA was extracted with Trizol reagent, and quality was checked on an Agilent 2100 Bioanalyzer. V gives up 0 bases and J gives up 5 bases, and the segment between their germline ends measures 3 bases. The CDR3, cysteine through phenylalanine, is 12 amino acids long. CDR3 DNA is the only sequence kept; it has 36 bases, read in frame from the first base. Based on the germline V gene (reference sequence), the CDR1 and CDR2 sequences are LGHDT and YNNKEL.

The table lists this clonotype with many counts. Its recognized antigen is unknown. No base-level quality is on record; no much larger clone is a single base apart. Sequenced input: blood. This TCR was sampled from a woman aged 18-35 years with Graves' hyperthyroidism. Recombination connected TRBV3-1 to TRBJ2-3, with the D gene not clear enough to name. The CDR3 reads CASSQEEDTQYF. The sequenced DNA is TGTGCCAGCAGCCAAGAGGAAGATACGCAGTATTTT.